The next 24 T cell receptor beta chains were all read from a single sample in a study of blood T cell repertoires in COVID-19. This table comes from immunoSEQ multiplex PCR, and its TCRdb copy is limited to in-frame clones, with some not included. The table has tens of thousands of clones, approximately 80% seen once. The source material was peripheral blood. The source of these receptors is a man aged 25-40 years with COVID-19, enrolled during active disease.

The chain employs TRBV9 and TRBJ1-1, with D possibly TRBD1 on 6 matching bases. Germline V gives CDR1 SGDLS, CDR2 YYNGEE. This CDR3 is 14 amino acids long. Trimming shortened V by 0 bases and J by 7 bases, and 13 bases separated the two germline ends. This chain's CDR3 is CASSVGGGGSEAFF. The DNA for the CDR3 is TGTGCCAGCAGCGTAGGAGGGGGAGGGAGTGAAGCTTTCTTT.

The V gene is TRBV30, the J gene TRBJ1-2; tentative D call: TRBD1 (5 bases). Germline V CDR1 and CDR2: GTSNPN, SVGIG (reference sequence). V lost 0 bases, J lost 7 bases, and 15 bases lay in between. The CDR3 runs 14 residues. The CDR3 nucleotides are TGTGCCTGGAGTGTGGGGGGTAGGGGCTTTGGCTACACCTTC. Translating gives CAWSVGGRGFGYTF.

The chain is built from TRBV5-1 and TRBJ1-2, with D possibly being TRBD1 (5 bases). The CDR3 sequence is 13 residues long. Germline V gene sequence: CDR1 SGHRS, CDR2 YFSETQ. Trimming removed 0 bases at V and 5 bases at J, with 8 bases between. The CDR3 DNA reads TGCGCCAGCAGCTTGGGACAGAAGTATGGCTACACCTTC. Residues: CASSLGQKYGYTF.

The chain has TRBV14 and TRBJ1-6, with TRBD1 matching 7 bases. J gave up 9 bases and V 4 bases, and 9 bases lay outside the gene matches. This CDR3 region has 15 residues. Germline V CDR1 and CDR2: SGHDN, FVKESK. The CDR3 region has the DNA TGTGCCAGCAGCCCAAGGGACAGCCTAACTTCACCCCTCCACTTT. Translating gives CASSPRDSLTSPLHF.

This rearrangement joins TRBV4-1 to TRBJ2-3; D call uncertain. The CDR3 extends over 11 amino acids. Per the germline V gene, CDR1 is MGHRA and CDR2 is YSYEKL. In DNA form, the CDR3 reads TGCACCCACATTAGCACAGATACGCAGTATTTT. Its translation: CTHISTDTQYF.

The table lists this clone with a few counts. The CDR3 here is CASSYGDRGEDQPQHF. In DNA, the CDR3 is TGTGCCAGCAGTTACGGGGACAGGGGTGAAGATCAGCCCCAGCATTTT. The genes are TRBV6-2 or TRBV6-3 and TRBJ1-5; 10 positions match TRBD1. Losses at the gene ends were 2 bases for V and 5 bases for J; bases not matched to a gene: 6. The CDR3 runs 16 residues. Germline CDR1 MNHEY, CDR2 SVGEGT.

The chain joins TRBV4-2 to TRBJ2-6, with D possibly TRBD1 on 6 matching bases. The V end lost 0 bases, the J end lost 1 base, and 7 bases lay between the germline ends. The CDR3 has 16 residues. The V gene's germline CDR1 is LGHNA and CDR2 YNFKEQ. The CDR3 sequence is CASSQDTGSGANVLTF. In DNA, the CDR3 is TGTGCCAGCAGCCAAGACACAGGGTCTGGGGCCAACGTCCTGACTTTC.

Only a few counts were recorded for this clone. As DNA, the CDR3 is TGTGCCAGCAGTTATTCACCGGGAGGGGACGAGCAGTACTTC. Its translation is CASSYSPGGDEQYF. This sequence joins TRBV6-5 and TRBJ2-7, with TRBD2 identical over 8 bases. Germline V gene sequence: CDR1 MNHEY, CDR2 SVGAGI. This CDR3 is 14 amino acids long. Trimming took 3 bases from V and 5 from J; bases not matched to a gene: 6.

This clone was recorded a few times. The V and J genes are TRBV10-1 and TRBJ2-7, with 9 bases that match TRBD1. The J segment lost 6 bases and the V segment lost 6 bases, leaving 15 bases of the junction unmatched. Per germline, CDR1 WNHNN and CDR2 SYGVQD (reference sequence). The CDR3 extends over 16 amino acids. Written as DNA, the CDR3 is TGCGCCAGCAGGAGGGGACAGGGTTGGCCGATCGGCGAGCAGTACTTC. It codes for CASRRGQGWPIGEQYF.

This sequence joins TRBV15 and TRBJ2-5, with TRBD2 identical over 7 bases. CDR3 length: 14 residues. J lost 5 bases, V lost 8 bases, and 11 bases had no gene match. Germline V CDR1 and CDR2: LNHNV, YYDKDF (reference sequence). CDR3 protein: CATQEGGRAETQYF. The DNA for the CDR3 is TGTGCCACCCAAGAGGGCGGGAGAGCCGAGACCCAGTACTTC.

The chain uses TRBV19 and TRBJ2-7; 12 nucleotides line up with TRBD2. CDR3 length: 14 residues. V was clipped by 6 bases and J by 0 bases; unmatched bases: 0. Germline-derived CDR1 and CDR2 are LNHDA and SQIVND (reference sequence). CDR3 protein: CASRTSGSSYEQYF. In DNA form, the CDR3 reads TGTGCCAGTAGGACTAGCGGGAGCTCCTACGAGCAGTACTTC.

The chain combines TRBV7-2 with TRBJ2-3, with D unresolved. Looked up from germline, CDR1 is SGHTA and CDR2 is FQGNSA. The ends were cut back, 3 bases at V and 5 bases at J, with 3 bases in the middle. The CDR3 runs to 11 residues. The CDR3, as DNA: TGTGCCAGCAGCTTCGGAGATACGCAGTATTTT. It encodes CASSFGDTQYF.

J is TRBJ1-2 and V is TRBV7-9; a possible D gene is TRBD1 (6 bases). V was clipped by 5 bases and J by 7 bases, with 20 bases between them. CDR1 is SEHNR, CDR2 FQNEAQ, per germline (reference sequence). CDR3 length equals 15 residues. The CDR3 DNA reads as TGTGCCAGCAGCCTATCTGGGACAAGGTCTGGTGGCTACACCTTC. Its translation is CASSLSGTRSGGYTF.

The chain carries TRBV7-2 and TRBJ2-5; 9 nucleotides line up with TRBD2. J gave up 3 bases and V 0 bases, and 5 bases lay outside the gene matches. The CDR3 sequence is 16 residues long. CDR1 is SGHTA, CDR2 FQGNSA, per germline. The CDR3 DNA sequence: TGTGCCAGCAGCTTAGCGTCTAGCGGGGTCAAAGAGACCCAGTACTTC. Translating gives CASSLASSGVKETQYF.

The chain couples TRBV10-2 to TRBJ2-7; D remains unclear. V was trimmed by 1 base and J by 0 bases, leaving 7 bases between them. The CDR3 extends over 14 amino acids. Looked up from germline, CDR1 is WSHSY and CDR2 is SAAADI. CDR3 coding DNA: TGCGCCAGCAGTGAGTTTGTGAGCTCCTACGAGCAGTACTTC. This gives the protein CASSEFVSSYEQYF.

The CDR3 is CASSLDRGRLSGYTF. CDR3 nucleotide sequence: TGCGCCAGCAGCTTGGACAGGGGGCGCCTCAGTGGCTACACCTTC. This chain uses TRBV5-1 with TRBJ1-2; TRBD1 matches at 9 bases. Germline lookup yields CDR1 SGHRS and CDR2 YFSETQ. The CDR3 contains 15 residues. The V gene end was trimmed by 0 bases and the J gene end by 7 bases; junction bases not matched to a gene: 7. Full variable domain (remainder filled in from reference TRBV5-1 and TRBJ1-2): KAGVTQTPRYLIKTRGQQVTLSCSPISGHRSVSWYQQTPGQGLQFLFEYFSETQRNKGNFPGRFSGRQFSNSRSEMNVSTLELGDSALYLCASSLDRGRLSGYTFGSGTRLTVV.

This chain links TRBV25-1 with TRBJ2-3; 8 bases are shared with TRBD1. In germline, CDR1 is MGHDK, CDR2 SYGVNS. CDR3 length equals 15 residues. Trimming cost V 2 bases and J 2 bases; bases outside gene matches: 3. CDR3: CASSEGQGHTDTQYF. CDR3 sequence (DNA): TGTGCCAGCAGTGAAGGACAGGGACACACAGATACGCAGTATTTT.

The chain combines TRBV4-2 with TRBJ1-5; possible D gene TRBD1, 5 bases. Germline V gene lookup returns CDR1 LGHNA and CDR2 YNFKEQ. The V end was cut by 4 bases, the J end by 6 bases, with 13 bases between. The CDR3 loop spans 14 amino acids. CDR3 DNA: TGTGCCAGCAGCCGGTCAGGGTTGGGTCAGCCCCAGCATTTT. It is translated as CASSRSGLGQPQHF.

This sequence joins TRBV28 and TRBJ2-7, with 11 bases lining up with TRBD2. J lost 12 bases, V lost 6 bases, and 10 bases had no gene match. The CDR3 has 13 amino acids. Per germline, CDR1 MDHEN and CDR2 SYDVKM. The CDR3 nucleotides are TGTGCCAGCAGATACGGGACTAGCGGATCGGGGTACTTC. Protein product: CASRYGTSGSGYF.

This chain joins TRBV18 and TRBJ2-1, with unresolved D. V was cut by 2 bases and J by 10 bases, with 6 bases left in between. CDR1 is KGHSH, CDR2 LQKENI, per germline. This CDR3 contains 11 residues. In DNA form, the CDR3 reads TGTGCCAGCTCACCAGCACAGGAGCAGTTCTTC. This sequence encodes CASSPAQEQFF.

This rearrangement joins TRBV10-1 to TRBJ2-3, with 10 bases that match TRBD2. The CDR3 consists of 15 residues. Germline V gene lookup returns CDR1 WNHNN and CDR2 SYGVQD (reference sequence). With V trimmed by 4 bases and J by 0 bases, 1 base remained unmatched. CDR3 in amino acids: CASSALAGSTDTQYF. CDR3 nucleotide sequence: TGCGCCAGCAGTGCACTAGCGGGAAGCACAGATACGCAGTATTTT.

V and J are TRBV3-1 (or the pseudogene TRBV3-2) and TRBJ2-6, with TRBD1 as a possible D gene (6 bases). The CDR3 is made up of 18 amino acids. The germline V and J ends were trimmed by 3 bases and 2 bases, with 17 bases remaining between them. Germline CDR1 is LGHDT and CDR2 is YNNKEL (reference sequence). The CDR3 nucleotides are TGTGCCAGCAGCCACCGAGACAGGTCAACACCTGGGGCCAACGTCCTGACTTTC. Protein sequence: CASSHRDRSTPGANVLTF.

CDR3 nucleotides: TGCAGTGCTAGTAGCGGGAGTTCCTACAATGAGCAGTTCTTC. It specifies CSASSGSSYNEQFF. The chain has TRBV20-1 and TRBJ2-1, with TRBD2 identical over 9 bases. V was pared by 3 bases and J by 1 base, with 1 base of the junction left unmatched. Germline V CDR1 and CDR2: DFQATT, SNEGSKA (reference sequence). This CDR3 comprises 14 residues.

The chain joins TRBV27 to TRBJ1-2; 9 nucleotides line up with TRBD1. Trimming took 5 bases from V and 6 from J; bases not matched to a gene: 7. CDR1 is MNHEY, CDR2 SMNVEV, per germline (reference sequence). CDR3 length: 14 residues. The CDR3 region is CASSPRGTGNGYTF. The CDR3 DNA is TGTGCCAGCAGTCCCCGGGGGACAGGGAATGGCTACACCTTC.